This T cell receptor (beta chain) was recovered during a study of cytomegalovirus exposure and HLA in healthy donors. CDR1 SNHLY and CDR2 FYNNEI come from the germline V gene. V was trimmed by 1 base and J by 6 bases, leaving 7 bases between them. This CDR3 is 14 amino acids long. The PCR employed 60 Vbeta primers together with 13 Jbeta primers. The method was immunoSEQ multiplex PCR; TCRdb's version includes in-frame clones alone and lacks a portion of them. Among over 150,000 clones listed, 60% to 80% were seen once. Sequenced: PBMCs. The source is a man aged 25-40 years in good health and CMV-seropositive. The chain recombines TRBV2 with TRBJ1-6; weak D call: TRBD1 (6 bases). Written as DNA, the CDR3 is TGTGCCAGCAGTGAAGGCAGGGGTAATTCACCCCTCCACTTT. Translating it yields CASSEGRGNSPLHF.